This T cell receptor beta chain was obtained from a study of cytomegalovirus exposure and HLA in healthy donors (dated by TCRdb to the late 2010s). For context, the study as a whole: According to a later analysis, one platform produced both the approximately 110 validation repertoires and the roughly 660 repertoires of the first cohort. The study combined high-throughput TCR immunosequencing, statistical association of individual TCRs with disease status, and machine learning to predict cytomegalovirus infection status. In addition to the first cohort of 666 subjects, a separate validation cohort of about 120 different subjects was used. The aim of the study was to test whether cataloging public T cell receptors could identify signatures of past pathogen exposure. The study at large found these results: The classifier was reported to diagnose cytomegalovirus status with high specificity and sensitivity in both the original and validation cohorts. The authors suggested that the approach could potentially be extended to other disease states and immunological phenotypes. In vitro tests confirmed that a few of the cytomegalovirus-associated TCR beta chains recognize cytomegalovirus antigens. In a later analysis, TCRs clustered in the first cohort were found to also tend to co-occur in the 130 or so validation repertoires, with about 93% of cluster scores above 0. The study listed 150 to 200 TCR beta chains as associated with cytomegalovirus. Most TCR sequences were observed very rarely across donors, whereas some public TCRs were present in many individuals. A later analysis had no HLA typing for the validation cohort, so co-occurrence there was scored across all 110 or so repertoires.

Receptors were amplified or captured by the immunoSEQ multiplex PCR assay. The paper's processing steps were these. A statistical classification framework was built to diagnose cytomegalovirus status from the catalog of TCR beta chain sequences. Here the immuneACCESS table is served through TCRdb, limited to in-frame sequences with V and J called. Missing clones are a known gap in these copies; in checked studies unresolved V genes cover under half, and the rest lacks a known reason. D and trimming come from the DNA, and the V and J calls and clone size come from that table. The sample data list about 130,000 clones, and approximately 94% of these were observed just once. The top ten clones comprise roughly 1.2% of the sample. About this clone itself: It has no known antigen specificity. Base quality data are lacking; no much larger clone is found one base away.

Per the germline V gene, MGHDK is the CDR1 and SYGVNS is the CDR2. Trimming takes 2 bases off V and 4 bases off J; junction bases not matched to a gene: 7. Its CDR3 holds 16 amino acids, cysteine through phenylalanine. CDR3 DNA only is kept here, 48 bases in frame from base 1. The donors were included in the validation cohort of approximately 120 subjects, a group kept apart from the roughly 670-subject first cohort. The rearranged chain carries TRBV25-1 and TRBJ1-4, and TRBD1 aligns with 7 junction nucleotides. The sequence was obtained from a woman under 30 in good health and CMV-seronegative. The source material was PBMCs. For the CDR3, the sequence is CASSEGEGGRNEKLFF. The nucleotide sequence reads as follows: TGTGCCAGCAGTGAAGGAGAAGGGGGCCGTAATGAAAAACTGTTTTTT.